This record covers a single T cell receptor beta chain. Produced via immunoSEQ multiplex PCR; TCRdb's table is partial and in-frame only. The table lists about 200,000 clones, more than 75% of them singletons. This sample was taken from a study of cytomegalovirus exposure and HLA in healthy donors. Germline CDR1 and CDR2: SGHNT and YYREEE (reference sequence). V dropped 4 bases and J dropped 2 bases, with 3 bases sitting between them. The CDR3 runs to 11 residues. Sequenced: PBMCs. V usage is TRBV5-4 and J usage is TRBJ1-1; no definite D call. The sequence derives from a woman under 30 in good health and CMV-seronegative. For the CDR3, the DNA is TGTGCCAGCAGCATAAACACTGAAGCTTTCTTT. Translation: CASSINTEAFF.